This TCR beta chain was identified in a study of CD8 T cells in Susac syndrome (dated by TCRdb to the late 2010s). About the full investigation: Among the Susac syndrome patients who were sequenced, clinically active disease was present in six and clinical remission was observed in about eight. Susac syndrome patients were therapy-naive, on corticosteroids (some also receiving IVIg), or on IVIg alone at blood withdrawal. The study used repertoire sequencing to test whether antigen drove CD8+ T cell activation and differentiation in Susac syndrome.

Spanning cysteine to phenylalanine, the CDR3 consists of 15 amino acids. Just CDR3 DNA is preserved here, 45 bases in frame from base 1. The CDR1 and CDR2 encoded by the germline V gene (reference sequence) are DFQATT and SNEGSKA. V is trimmed back by 5 bases and J by 1 base, and the junction contains 9 bases that no gene match accounts for. Peripheral blood CD8+ and CD4+ T cells from healthy donors, Susac syndrome patients and multiple sclerosis patients were profiled by high-throughput TCR beta sequencing. Recently defined diagnostic criteria for definite or probable disease were met by the Susac syndrome patients. CD8+ TEMRA cells were enriched by FACS, while bulk CD8+ and CD4+ T cells were purified by magnetic negative isolation. Blood was drawn into EDTA tubes, processed within 24 hours, and PBMCs were isolated by density gradient centrifugation. PBMCs destined for TCR sequencing were cryopreserved in liquid nitrogen and later thawed in a 37 °C water bath. Purity of sorted or isolated CD4+, CD8+ and CD8+ TEMRA cells was at least 90%.

Here is what the overall study found, with its caveats: In patients with Susac syndrome, the CD4+ T cell repertoire showed no detectable clonal expansion. The number of individuals in the TCR sequencing and HLA analysis was recognized as being relatively small.

Concerning this clonotype: This clone's antigen is unknown. It has no much larger one-base neighbor in the sample; base qualities were not kept.

RNA was extracted using the RNeasy kit, and about 0.45 to 1 ug of the RNA was reverse transcribed with random hexamers. TCR beta CDR3 regions were amplified with the immunoSEQ multiplex PCR assay covering 54 Vbeta and 13 Jbeta segments. Bias from PCR amplification was corrected by using a synthetic template baseline for primer optimization and for computational correction. Per the source publication's procedure: Reads were annotated to V, D and J genes according to IMGT and were analyzed with immunoSEQ Analyzer, with only productive sequences retained. Clonality was computed as one minus Shannon entropy normalized by log2 of the number of productive unique sequences. For each patient and control, public and private clones were evaluated among the 100 most prevalent clones. Susac-specific clones were defined as absent from healthy and MS cohorts, 850 to 1,300 published viral clones and other ImmuneACCESS disease sequences. Through fastp at Q25 and MiXCR, TCRdb rebuilt clones from the public reads, retaining in-frame beta chains. Every entry covers one CDR3 protein and lists the most common genes and DNA from its rows. The V and J calls follow TCRdb's processing rather than the paper's. The sample table contains about 210,000 distinct CDR3 sequences; only one count was recorded for approximately 94% of them. Roughly 0.14% of the sample is in the top ten clones.

The clonotype was recovered from a human donor with Susac syndrome. This sequence uses TRBV20-1 and TRBJ2-3; TRBD1 agrees with 7 junctional bases. The sample consisted of CD4+ T cells from PBMCs. The CDR3 sequence is CSAEGTVGRTDTQYF. In nucleotides, the sequence is TGCAGTGCTGAAGGGACAGTGGGACGCACAGATACGCAGTATTTT.